The 15 T cell receptor delta chains below were found in one sample sequenced in a study of gamma-delta T cells after stem cell transplantation. TCRdb re-called the RT-PCR reads with CATT. This sample has 650 to 1,000 delta-chain clones; 15% to 20% occur once, and the top ten carry around 30%. The source material was gamma-delta T cells. These receptors came from a human donor. It is not recorded whose cells these are; they may come from a transplant donor.

This clone was seen more than once but under ten times. The chain employs TRDV1 and TRDJ1; possibly TRDD2 for D (8 bases). V lost 3 bases and J 2 bases, leaving 37 bases between the germline ends. The CDR3 covers 23 residues. Germline loops: CDR1 TSWWSYY, CDR2 QGS. This CDR3 reads CALGEILPINVYWGPIRTDKLIF. For the CDR3, the DNA is TGTGCTCTTGGGGAGATCCTTCCTATTAACGTTTACTGGGGACCAATTAGGACCGATAAACTCATCTTT.

This clone was counted only a few times. The chain combines TRDV2 with TRDJ1; TRDD3 agrees at 10 bases. V lost 4 bases, J lost 0 bases, and 4 bases stayed unmatched. The CDR3 loop spans 15 amino acids. CDR1 and CDR2 (germline): GEAIGNYY, EKD. CDR3 DNA sequence: TGTGCCTGTGATATACTGGGGGATGACACCGATAAACTCATCTTT. Its protein is CACDILGDDTDKLIF.

This clone was seen more than once but under ten times. A read error is possible here, since a much larger clone lies one base away. For the CDR3, the DNA is TGTGCCTGTGACGCTGTCGCTGGGGGATCGTACGCCGATAAACTCATCTTT. Protein product: CACDAVAGGSYADKLIF. The gene calls are TRDV2 and TRDJ1; 9 positions match TRDD3. The V gene's germline CDR1 is GEAIGNYY and CDR2 EKD. CDR3 length: 17 residues. After removal of 3 bases from V and 3 bases from J, the junction contained 13 bases not matched to a gene.

To note about this clone: This sequence may be a read error, since a much larger clone differs from it by one base. V usage is TRDV2 and J usage is TRDJ3, with 10 bases matching TRDD3. CDR3 length: 23 amino acids. Germline V gives CDR1 GEAIGNYY, CDR2 EKD. With V trimmed by 2 bases and J by 2 bases, 20 bases remained unmatched. As DNA, the CDR3 is TGTGCCTGTGACATCGGGTTTTTGGGGGATACTGGTAAGCCGACCTGGGACACCCGACAGATGTTTTTC. Translating it yields CACDIGFLGDTGKPTWDTRQMFF.

The V gene is TRDV2, the J gene TRDJ1; D is perhaps TRDD3 (6 bases). Germline matching of the DNA provided the J gene here, since TCRdb leaves it blank. V was pared by 0 bases and J by 0 bases, with 34 bases between. Germline CDR1 GEAIGNYY, CDR2 EKD. The CDR3 runs 23 residues. DNA of the CDR3: TGTGCCTGTGACACCGTCCCGCCTCATGGGAGATACGCGAAAGGGGCCCACACCGATAAACTCATCTTT. This translates into CACDTVPPHGRYAKGAHTDKLIF.

The sample holds a few counts of this clone. V gene TRDV2 combines with J gene TRDJ1; 9 nucleotides line up with TRDD3. V dropped 4 bases and J dropped 3; count of bases not matched to a gene: 17. CDR3 length: 18 residues. Germline loops: CDR1 GEAIGNYY, CDR2 EKD. DNA for the CDR3: TGTGCCTGTGAGCGGCTGAAGAATGCGGGGGATACTCCCGATAAACTCATCTTT. Translation: CACERLKNAGDTPDKLIF.

A note on this clone: Being one base from a much bigger clone, this may be a read error. The chain is built from TRDV2 and TRDJ1; TRDD3 aligns across 8 bases. CDR3 length equals 18 residues. Germline values: CDR1 GEAIGNYY, CDR2 EKD. CDR3 in DNA: TGTGCCTGTGGCACCGTTGGCCTGGGGGACCAGTACACCGATAAACTCATCTTT. This encodes CACGTVGLGDQYTDKLIF.

The chain carries TRDV2 and TRDJ1; 12 nucleotides align to TRDD3. The CDR3 is made up of 18 amino acids. The V segment lost 1 base and the J segment 0 bases; nucleotides outside the gene matches: 8. Germline CDR1 and CDR2: GEAIGNYY and EKD. The CDR3 nucleotides read TGTGCCTGTGACACAAGCTGGGGGATACGCCCGTACACCGATAAACTCATCTTT. This codes for CACDTSWGIRPYTDKLIF.

This clone was recorded a few times. The junction shows a germline mismatch at one end, possibly a read error. Distinct nucleotide sequences in the sample also encode this CDR3. V is TRDV2 and J is TRDJ1; 9 nucleotides align to TRDD3. Germline V gives CDR1 GEAIGNYY, CDR2 EKD. The CDR3 sequence is 15 residues long. The CDR3 coding sequence is TGTGCCTGTGACCTACTGGGGGACTATACCGACAAACTCATCTTT. Translating it yields CACDLLGDYTDKLIF.

This clone is large by share. The chain combines TRDV2 with TRDJ1, with D perhaps matching TRDD2 or TRDD3 (9 bases each). Germline loops: CDR1 GEAIGNYY, CDR2 EKD. The CDR3 spans 18 residues. V dropped 2 bases and J dropped 6 bases, with 27 bases sitting between them. The CDR3 reads CACDSLPTSGGSGHKLIF. The CDR3 DNA follows: TGTGCCTGTGACAGCCTTCCTACTTCTGGGGGATCAGGTCATAAACTCATCTTT.

By share, this clone counts as large. This chain joins TRDV2 and TRDJ3; TRDD3 agrees at 8 bases. CDR1 and CDR2 from the germline V gene are GEAIGNYY and EKD. With 0 bases clipped from V and 0 bases from J, the junction kept 9 bases outside the gene matches. There are 20 residues in the CDR3. CDR3 DNA: TGTGCCTGTGACACCGTTCGGGGATACTCAAGCTCCTGGGACACCCGACAGATGTTTTTC. Amino acids: CACDTVRGYSSSWDTRQMFF.

This sequence joins TRDV2 and TRDJ3; no definite D call. The CDR3 totals 20 residues. Germline V gene lookup returns CDR1 GEAIGNYY and CDR2 EKD. Trimming removed 2 bases at V and 0 bases at J, with 19 bases between. The CDR3 DNA sequence: TGTGCCTGTGACAGACTACTGAAGAACCGAAGCTCCTGGGACACCCGACAGATGTTTTTC. Protein sequence: CACDRLLKNRSSWDTRQMFF.

There are a few counts of this clone. CDR3 loop: CACDFLLGDTTDKLIF. Written as DNA, the CDR3 is TGTGCCTGTGACTTCCTACTGGGGGATACGACCGATAAACTCATCTTT. The chain combines TRDV2 with TRDJ1, with TRDD3 identical over 13 bases. The CDR3 consists of 16 residues. The germline V gene encodes CDR1 GEAIGNYY and CDR2 EKD. Trimming cost V 3 bases and J 2 bases; bases outside gene matches: 5.

J is TRDJ1 and V is TRDV2, with 7 bases fitting TRDD3. The J gene, left out of TCRdb, was set here by checking the DNA against germline. Per the germline V gene, CDR1 is GEAIGNYY and CDR2 is EKD. Trimming took 1 base from V and 0 from J; bases not matched to a gene: 22. The CDR3 has 21 residues. The CDR3 loop is CACDTLYSNGGIDTDTDKLIF. CDR3 nucleotide sequence: TGTGCCTGTGACACGTTATATTCCAACGGGGGGATTGATACCGACACCGATAAACTCATCTTT.

Regarding this clone: A much larger clonotype is one base distant, so this may be a read error. This sample also contains other DNA sequences that code for the same CDR3. V usage is TRDV2 and J usage is TRDJ1; D possibly corresponds to TRDD3 (6 bases). V lost 0 bases to trimming and J lost 0 bases, with 16 bases between them. The germline V gene has CDR1 GEAIGNYY and CDR2 EKD. This CDR3 contains 17 residues. DNA for the CDR3: TGTGCCTGTGACACCGGGCGTTTTGGGGGTAACACCGATAAACTCATCTTT. The encoded protein is CACDTGRFGGNTDKLIF.